The 22 T cell receptor beta chains below were found in one sample sequenced in a study of cytomegalovirus exposure and HLA in healthy donors. The PCR made use of 60 Vbeta and 13 Jbeta primers. Sequencing was performed with immunoSEQ multiplex PCR; in TCRdb, only in-frame clones are kept and a portion is missing. The sample has 150,000 to 200,000 clones, about 90% seen once; the top ten hold about 1%. The sequencing input was PBMCs. The receptors here all came from a boy between 2 and 10 years old in good health and CMV-seronegative.

The chain has TRBV5-1 and TRBJ1-2; D possibly corresponds to TRBD1 (6 bases). The CDR3 runs 14 residues. The V gene lost 1 base and the J gene lost 3 bases, with 10 bases spanning the gap. Germline V CDR1 and CDR2: SGHRS, YFSETQ. CDR3 bases: TGCGCCAGCAGCTTGTCGGCAGGGGACTATGGCTACACCTTC. This gives the protein CASSLSAGDYGYTF.

The chain links TRBV5-6 to TRBJ1-1; maybe TRBD1 (6 bases). Germline assignment: CDR1 SGHDT and CDR2 YYEEEE. The CDR3 length is 14 residues. V gave up 1 base and J gave up 5 bases, with 12 bases separating them. This chain's CDR3 is CASSLLGGDTEAFF. As DNA, the CDR3 is TGTGCCAGCAGCTTGTTAGGGGGTGATACTGAAGCTTTCTTT.

The rearrangement links TRBV28 to TRBJ1-1, with D perhaps matching TRBD1 (6 bases). Trimming cost V 5 bases and J 4 bases, with 14 bases left between them. Germline-derived CDR1 and CDR2 are MDHEN and SYDVKM. CDR3 size: 14 residues. The CDR3 DNA reads TGTGCCAGCAGTACTCCGGGGGGCGGCACTGAAGCTTTCTTT. This codes for CASSTPGGGTEAFF.

In its sample, this clone was seen once. The V and J genes are TRBV6-1 and TRBJ2-1; 9 bases fit TRBD1. This CDR3 is 15 amino acids long. V was clipped by 0 bases and J by 5 bases; unmatched bases: 2. CDR1 and CDR2 (germline): MNHNS, SASEGT. CDR3 bases: TGTGCCAGCAGTGAAGCCGGACAGGGGCACAATGAGCAGTTCTTC. Its translation: CASSEAGQGHNEQFF.

The chain has TRBV27 and TRBJ2-5; 7 bases fit TRBD2. The end of the DNA aligns better with TRBJ2-7, so the J call may be wrong. CDR3 length equals 14 residues. Per germline, CDR1 MNHEY and CDR2 SMNVEV (reference sequence). The CDR3 protein is CASSSSGIRYEQYF. CDR3 bases: TGTGCCAGCAGTTCGAGCGGGATACGCTACGAGCAGTACTTC.

The chain couples TRBV10-2 to TRBJ2-7; 9 nucleotides match TRBD1. The CDR3 has 13 amino acids. The germline gives CDR1 WSHSY, CDR2 SAAADI. V trimming: 7 bases; J trimming: 4 bases; junction bases outside the gene matches: 5. CDR3 residues: CASTSTGGYEQYF. The CDR3 bases are TGCGCCAGCACATCGACAGGGGGGTACGAGCAGTACTTC.

The gene calls are TRBV6-1 and TRBJ2-5; D perhaps matches TRBD1 (6 bases). The J call is doubtful: the DNA matches TRBJ2-7 better. Germline V gene sequence: CDR1 MNHNS, CDR2 SASEGT. The CDR3 contains 14 residues. The CDR3 sequence: CASSHLPGHNEQYF. In DNA, the CDR3 is TGTGCCAGCAGCCACCTACCGGGACACAACGAGCAGTACTTC.

The chain combines TRBV5-1 with TRBJ1-6; tentatively, D is TRBD1 (6 bases). V lost 8 bases, J lost 9 bases, and 36 bases lay in between. There are 20 residues in the CDR3. Germline V lookup: CDR1 SGHRS, CDR2 YFSETQ. The DNA for the CDR3 is TGCGCCAGGCGATTCAGGTCCCTTGGAACAGGGTACAGGTTGAGTTCACCCCTCCACTTT. Amino acids: CARRFRSLGTGYRLSSPLHF.

This chain links TRBV7-9 with TRBJ2-5; 7 bases map to TRBD1. J was trimmed by 5 bases and V by 5 bases; bases with no gene match: 17. The CDR3 length is 17 residues. CDR1 is SEHNR, CDR2 FQNEAQ, per germline (reference sequence). The CDR3 here is CASSQSRVLRGQETQYF. CDR3 coding DNA: TGTGCCAGCAGCCAATCGCGGGTTTTAAGGGGACAGGAGACCCAGTACTTC.

With respect to this clone: The junction shows a germline mismatch at one end, possibly a read error. V gene TRBV19 combines with J gene TRBJ1-1; D may be TRBD1 (5 bases). This CDR3 comprises 14 residues. Looked up from germline, CDR1 is LNHDA and CDR2 is SQIVND (reference sequence). The CDR3 loop is CASSMGGDYTEASF. Here the CDR3 DNA reads TGTGCCAGTAGTATGGGGGGAGATTACACTGAAGCTTCCTTT.

V usage is TRBV5-1 and J usage is TRBJ2-4; TRBD2 agrees at 9 bases. The CDR3 is 16 residues long. V shed 3 bases, J shed 3 bases, and the junction held 7 bases outside the gene matches. Germline CDR1 SGHRS, CDR2 YFSETQ. The CDR3 sequence is CASSWAVAGDKNIQYF. DNA for the CDR3: TGCGCCAGCAGCTGGGCGGTAGCGGGGGACAAAAACATTCAGTACTTC. The full variable domain, in which reference TRBV5-1 and TRBJ2-4 provide the parts outside the CDR3, is KAGVTQTPRYLIKTRGQQVTLSCSPISGHRSVSWYQQTPGQGLQFLFEYFSETQRNKGNFPGRFSGRQFSNSRSEMNVSTLELGDSALYLCASSWAVAGDKNIQYFGAGTRLSVL.

This clone was observed a single time. V gene TRBV27 combines with J gene TRBJ1-1; weak D call: TRBD1 (5 bases). The germline V gene has CDR1 MNHEY and CDR2 SMNVEV (reference sequence). Trimming removed 2 bases at V and 2 bases at J, with 18 bases between. This CDR3 contains 17 residues. The CDR3 spells CASSLTIPSRVNTEAFF. As DNA, the CDR3 is TGTGCCAGCAGTTTAACAATACCGTCCAGGGTAAACACTGAAGCTTTCTTT.

This sequence joins TRBV9 and TRBJ1-2; D perhaps matches TRBD1 (6 bases). This CDR3 contains 13 residues. CDR1 and CDR2 from the germline V gene are SGDLS and YYNGEE. Trimming took 4 bases from V and 8 from J, leaving 15 bases between them. In nucleotides, the CDR3 is TGTGCCAGCAGCCCCCCTGGGGGCGAAGGCTACACCTTC. It codes for CASSPPGGEGYTF.

The chain links TRBV29-1 to TRBJ1-2, with unresolved D. The CDR3 extends over 12 amino acids. The germline gives CDR1 SQVTM, CDR2 ANQGSEA. V lost 2 bases and J 7 bases, leaving 11 bases between the germline ends. The CDR3 spells CSVEIARSGYTF. The CDR3 DNA follows: TGCAGCGTTGAAATCGCTCGGAGTGGCTACACCTTC.

The CDR3 here is CASKLDRATEAFF. CDR3 nucleotide sequence: TGCGCCAGCAAACTAGACCGGGCCACTGAAGCTTTCTTT. The chain is built from TRBV5-1 and TRBJ1-1; D is unresolved. The CDR3 sequence is 13 residues long. CDR1 and CDR2 (germline): SGHRS, YFSETQ. The V and J ends lost 6 bases and 4 bases respectively, with 13 bases between them.

This clone has just a few counts. The chain couples TRBV5-8 to TRBJ2-7; D not certain. The CDR3 runs to 11 residues. Trimming shortened V by 6 bases and J by 4 bases, and 8 bases separated the two germline ends. Germline-derived CDR1 and CDR2 are SGHTS and YDEGEE. CDR3 amino acids: CASNRNYEQYF. The CDR3 DNA reads TGTGCCAGCAACAGAAATTACGAGCAGTACTTC.

The genes are TRBV7-2 and TRBJ1-4; weak D call: TRBD1 (5 bases). V gave up 5 bases and J gave up 12 bases, with 13 bases separating them. Germline V gene sequence: CDR1 SGHTA, CDR2 FQGNSA. The CDR3 covers 12 residues. In DNA form, the CDR3 reads TGTGCCAGCAGCCCAATGGGGGGAGAACTGTTTTTT. Its translation: CASSPMGGELFF.

V and J are TRBV27 and TRBJ2-5, with unresolved D. The V gene lost 4 bases and the J gene lost 5 bases, with 8 bases spanning the gap. Germline V gene sequence: CDR1 MNHEY, CDR2 SMNVEV (reference sequence). This CDR3 has 12 amino acids. The CDR3 DNA is TGTGCCAGCAGTTCGAGATCCGAGACCCAGTACTTC. Amino acids: CASSSRSETQYF.

This clone was detected only once. The chain recombines TRBV6-1 with TRBJ2-1; the D gene is possibly TRBD2 (5 bases). The germline gives CDR1 MNHNS, CDR2 SASEGT. There are 18 residues in the CDR3. The V and J ends lost 0 bases and 7 bases respectively, with 22 bases between them. Here the CDR3 DNA reads TGTGCCAGCAGTGAAGCATGGATCGGAGGAAGGAGGACTAATGAGCAGTTCTTC. Encoded protein: CASSEAWIGGRRTNEQFF.

In DNA form, the CDR3 reads TGTGCCAGCAGCTATCGACAGGGGGTCACAGATACGCAGTATTTT. Its translation is CASSYRQGVTDTQYF. The chain couples TRBV5-6 to TRBJ2-3; 9 bases are shared with TRBD1. This CDR3 spans 15 amino acids. Trimming took 3 bases from V and 2 from J; bases not matched to a gene: 4. In germline, CDR1 is SGHDT, CDR2 YYEEEE.

Only one count was recorded for this clone. The V and J genes are TRBV5-1 and TRBJ2-7; 7 bases agree with TRBD1. The germline CDR1 and CDR2 sequences are SGHRS and YFSETQ. With 0 bases clipped from V and 3 bases from J, the junction kept 6 bases outside the gene matches. The CDR3 is 15 residues long. CDR3 sequence (DNA): TGCGCCAGCAGCTTGGCGGGACAGCTCTACTACGAGCAGTACTTC. Its translation is CASSLAGQLYYEQYF.

V usage is TRBV6-8 and J usage is TRBJ2-7, with 7 bases aligning to TRBD1. Germline V gene lookup returns CDR1 MNHGY and CDR2 SAAAGT. This CDR3 has 13 amino acids. J gave up 4 bases and V 11 bases, and 11 bases lay outside the gene matches. Written as DNA, the CDR3 is TGTGCCCCCAAGGACAGGATTCGGTACGAGCAGTACTTC. It specifies CAPKDRIRYEQYF.